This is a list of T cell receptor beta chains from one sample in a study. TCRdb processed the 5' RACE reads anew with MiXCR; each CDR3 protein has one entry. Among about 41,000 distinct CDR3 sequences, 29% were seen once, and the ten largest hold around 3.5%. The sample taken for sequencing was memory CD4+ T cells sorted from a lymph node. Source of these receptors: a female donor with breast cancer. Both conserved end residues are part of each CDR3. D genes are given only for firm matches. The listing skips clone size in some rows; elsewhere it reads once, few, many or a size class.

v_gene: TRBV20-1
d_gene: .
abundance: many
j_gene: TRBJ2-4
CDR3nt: TGCAGTGCTAGTGGTCGGGGTATGGTCAAAAACATTCAGTACTTC
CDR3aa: CSASGRGMVKNIQYF

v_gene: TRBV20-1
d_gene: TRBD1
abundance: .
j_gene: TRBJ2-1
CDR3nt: TGCAGTGCTAGAACCCGGGACAGGGGATACAATGAGCAGTTCTTC
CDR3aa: CSARTRDRGYNEQFF

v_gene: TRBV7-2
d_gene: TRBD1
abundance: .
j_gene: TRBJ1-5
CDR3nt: TGTGCCAGCAGCTTAGGTCTATCAGGGGGACAGCCCCAGCATTTT
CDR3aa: CASSLGLSGGQPQHF

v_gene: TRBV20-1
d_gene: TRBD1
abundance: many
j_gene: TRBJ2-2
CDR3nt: TGCAGTGTTAGACAGGGGAGCACCGGGGAGCTGTTTTTT
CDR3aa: CSVRQGSTGELFF

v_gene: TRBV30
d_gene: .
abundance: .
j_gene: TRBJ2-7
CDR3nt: TGTGCCTGCCAACAGGGACGCGAGCAGTACTTC
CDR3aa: CACQQGREQYF

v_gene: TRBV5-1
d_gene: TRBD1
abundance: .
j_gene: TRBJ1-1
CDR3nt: TGCGCCAGCAGCGAGGGACAGGGGGCTGCGAACACTGAAGCTTTCTTT
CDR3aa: CASSEGQGAANTEAFF

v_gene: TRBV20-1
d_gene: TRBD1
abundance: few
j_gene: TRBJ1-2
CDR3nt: TGCAGTGCTAGGTCAGGGGGCGCCGAGGACTATGGCTACACCTTC
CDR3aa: CSARSGGAEDYGYTF

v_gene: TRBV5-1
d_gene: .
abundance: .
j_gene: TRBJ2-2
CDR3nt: TGCGCCAGCAGCTTTCGACCAGGGGCGAGCACCGGGGAGCTGTTTTTT
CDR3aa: CASSFRPGASTGELFF

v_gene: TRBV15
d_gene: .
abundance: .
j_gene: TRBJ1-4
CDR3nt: TGTGCCACCAGCAGAGATAGGAATCTTGAAAAACTGTTTTTT
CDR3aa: CATSRDRNLEKLFF

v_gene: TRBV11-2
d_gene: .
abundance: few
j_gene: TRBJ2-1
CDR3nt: TGTGCCAGCAGGTTTCCGGGACGGGGTCGTGGTGATGAGCAGTTCTTC
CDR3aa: CASRFPGRGRGDEQFF

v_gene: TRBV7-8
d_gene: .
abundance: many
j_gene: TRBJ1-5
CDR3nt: TGTGCCAGCAGCTTACCGGGGACGGGGCCGAATCAGCCCCAGCATTTT
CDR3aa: CASSLPGTGPNQPQHF

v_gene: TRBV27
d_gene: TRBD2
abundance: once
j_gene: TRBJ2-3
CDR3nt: TGTGCCAGCAGCGAGCGGGGGGGGAGCACAGATACGCAGTATTTT
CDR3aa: CASSERGGSTDTQYF

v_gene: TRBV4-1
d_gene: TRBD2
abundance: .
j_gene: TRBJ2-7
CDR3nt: TGCGCCAGCAGCCGAGGACTAGCCGACTCCTACGAGCAGTACTTC
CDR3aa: CASSRGLADSYEQYF

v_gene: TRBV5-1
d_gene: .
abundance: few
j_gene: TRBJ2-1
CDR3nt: TGCGCCAGCAGCTCCTCACAGGCATCCCTACACAATGAGCAGTTCTTC
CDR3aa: CASSSSQASLHNEQFF

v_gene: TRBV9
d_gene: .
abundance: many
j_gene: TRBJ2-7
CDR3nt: TGTGCCAGCAGCGTAGCTCCAGGGGGGGACTACGAGCAGTACTTC
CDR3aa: CASSVAPGGDYEQYF

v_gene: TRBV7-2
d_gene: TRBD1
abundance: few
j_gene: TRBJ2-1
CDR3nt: TGTGCCAGCAGCCCGCGACAGGGGTACCGCAATGAGCAGTTCTTC
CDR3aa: CASSPRQGYRNEQFF

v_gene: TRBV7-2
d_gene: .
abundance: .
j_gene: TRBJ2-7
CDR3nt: TGTGCCAGCAGCTCTTTCCTCCACGAGCAGTACTTC
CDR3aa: CASSSFLHEQYF

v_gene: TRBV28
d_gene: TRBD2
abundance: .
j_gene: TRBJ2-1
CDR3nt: TGTGCCAGCAGTCCCCCCCGTGGTAGCGGGATACATGAGCAGTTCTTC
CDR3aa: CASSPPRGSGIHEQFF

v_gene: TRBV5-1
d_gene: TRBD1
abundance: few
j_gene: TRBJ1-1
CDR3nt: TGCGCCAGCAGCTTGGCCCCAGGGGGGAACACTGAAGCTTTCTTT
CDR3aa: CASSLAPGGNTEAFF

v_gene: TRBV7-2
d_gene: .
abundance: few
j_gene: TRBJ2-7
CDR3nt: TGTGCCAGCAGCTTAGGCAGGTCGGCGTCCTACGAGCAGTACTTC
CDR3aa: CASSLGRSASYEQYF

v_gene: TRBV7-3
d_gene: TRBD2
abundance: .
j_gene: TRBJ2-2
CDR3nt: TGTGCCAGCAGCTCCATACTAGCGGGAGGGGAGCTGTTTTTT
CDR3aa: CASSSILAGGELFF

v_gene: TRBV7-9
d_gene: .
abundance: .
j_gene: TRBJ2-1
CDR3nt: TGTGCCAGCAGCCAAGGACATAATCCGGTCTATGGGCAGTTCTTC
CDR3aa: CASSQGHNPVYGQFF

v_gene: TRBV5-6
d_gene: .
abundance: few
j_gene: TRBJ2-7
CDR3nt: TGTGCCAGCAGTTACACCTACGAGCAGTACTTC
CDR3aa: CASSYTYEQYF

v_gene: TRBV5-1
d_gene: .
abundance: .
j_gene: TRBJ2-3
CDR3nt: TGCGCCAGCAGCTTGTGGGGGACTAGCACAGATACGCAGTATTTT
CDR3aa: CASSLWGTSTDTQYF

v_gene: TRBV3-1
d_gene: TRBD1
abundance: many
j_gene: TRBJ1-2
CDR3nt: TGTGCCAGCAGCCCCAGACAGGGCTCCTATGGCTACACCTTC
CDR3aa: CASSPRQGSYGYTF

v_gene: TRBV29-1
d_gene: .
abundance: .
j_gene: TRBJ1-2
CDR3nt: TGCAGCGTTGAAGTCAAGAACTATGGCTACACCTTC
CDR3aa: CSVEVKNYGYTF

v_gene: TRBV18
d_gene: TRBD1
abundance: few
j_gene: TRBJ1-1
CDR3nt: TGTGCCAGCTCACCAGTCGCAGGGGGCGACACTGAAGCTTTCTTT
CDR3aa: CASSPVAGGDTEAFF

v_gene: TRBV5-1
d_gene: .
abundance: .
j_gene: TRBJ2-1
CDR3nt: TGCGCCAGCAGCTTGGCCTGGCAGGGTGATGAGCAGTTCTTC
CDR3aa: CASSLAWQGDEQFF

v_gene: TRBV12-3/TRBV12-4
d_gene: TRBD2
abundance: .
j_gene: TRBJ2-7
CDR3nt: TGTGCCAGCAGTCTAGCGGACTTCTACGAGCAGTACTTC
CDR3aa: CASSLADFYEQYF

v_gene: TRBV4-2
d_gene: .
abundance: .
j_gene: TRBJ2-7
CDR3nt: TGTGCCAGCAGCCTAGTTGACCCCTCCTACGAGCAGTACTTC
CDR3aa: CASSLVDPSYEQYF

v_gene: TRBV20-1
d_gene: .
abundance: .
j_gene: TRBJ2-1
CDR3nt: TGCAGTGCTCCTCGGCCAAACCCCGGGGACGATGAGCAGTTCTTC
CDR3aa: CSAPRPNPGDDEQFF

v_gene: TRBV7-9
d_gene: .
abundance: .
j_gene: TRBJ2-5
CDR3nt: TGTGCCAGCAGCCTACACCCGGAGACCCAGTACTTC
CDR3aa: CASSLHPETQYF

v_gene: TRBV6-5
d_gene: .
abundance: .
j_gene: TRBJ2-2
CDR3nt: TGTGCCAGCAGTTACAGCAAGGAGCTGTTTTTT
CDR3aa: CASSYSKELFF

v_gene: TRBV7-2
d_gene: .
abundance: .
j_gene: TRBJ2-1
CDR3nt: TGTGCCAGCAGCCCCCGATACGGGACTCCCTACAATGAGCAGTTCTTC
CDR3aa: CASSPRYGTPYNEQFF

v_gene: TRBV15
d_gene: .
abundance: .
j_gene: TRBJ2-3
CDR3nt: TGTGCCACCAGCAGAGTGGGAAGCACAGATACGCAGTATTTT
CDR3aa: CATSRVGSTDTQYF

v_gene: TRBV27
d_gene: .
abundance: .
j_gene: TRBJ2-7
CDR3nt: TGTGCCAGCAGTTTCTCAGGGGGACTCTACGAGCAGTACTTC
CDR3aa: CASSFSGGLYEQYF

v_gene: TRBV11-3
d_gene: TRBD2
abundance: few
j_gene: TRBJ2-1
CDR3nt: TGTGCCAGCAGCTTAGGTGGGCGGGAGGTCCAGGAGCAGTTCTTC
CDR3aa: CASSLGGREVQEQFF

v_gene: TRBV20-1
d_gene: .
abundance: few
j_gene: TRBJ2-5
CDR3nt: TGCAGTGCCATGCTTCTGGGCCAAGAGACCCAGTACTTC
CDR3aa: CSAMLLGQETQYF

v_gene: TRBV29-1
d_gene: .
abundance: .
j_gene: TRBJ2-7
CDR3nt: TGCAGCGTTGGGGGTGGCGGCTACGAGCAGTACTTC
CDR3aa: CSVGGGGYEQYF

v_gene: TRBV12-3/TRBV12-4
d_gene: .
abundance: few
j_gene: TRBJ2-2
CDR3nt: TGTGCCACCGGACGGGACACTAACACCGGGGAGCTGTTTTTT
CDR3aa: CATGRDTNTGELFF

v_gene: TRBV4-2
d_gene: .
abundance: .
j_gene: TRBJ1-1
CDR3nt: TGTGCCAGCCAGGCCTCTCTCGGCACGGAAGCTTTCTTT
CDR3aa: CASQASLGTEAFF

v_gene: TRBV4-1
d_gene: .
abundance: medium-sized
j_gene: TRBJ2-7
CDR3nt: TGCGCCAGCAGCGGCCGGGACCCTCCATACGAGCAGTACTTC
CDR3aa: CASSGRDPPYEQYF

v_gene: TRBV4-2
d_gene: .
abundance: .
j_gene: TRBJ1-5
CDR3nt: TGTGCCAGCAACCAAGATTTGGGGTATAGCAATCAGCCCCAGCATTTT
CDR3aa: CASNQDLGYSNQPQHF

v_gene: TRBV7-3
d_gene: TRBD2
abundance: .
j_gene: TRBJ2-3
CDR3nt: TGTGCCAGCAGCCGCTGGGGTAGCGGGCATACCACAGATACGCAGTATTTT
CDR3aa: CASSRWGSGHTTDTQYF

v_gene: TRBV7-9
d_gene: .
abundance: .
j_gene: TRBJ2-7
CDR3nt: TGTGCCAGCAGCCCAGGGGAGGCCCTAGCGGACGAGCAGTACTTC
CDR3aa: CASSPGEALADEQYF

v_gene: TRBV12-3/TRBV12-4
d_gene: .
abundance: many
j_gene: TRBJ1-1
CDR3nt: TGTGCCAGCACCCTTACGACCGGCACTGAAGCTTTCTTT
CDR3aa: CASTLTTGTEAFF

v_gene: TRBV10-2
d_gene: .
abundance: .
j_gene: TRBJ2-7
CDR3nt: TGCGCCAGCAGTCCACAGGGAGGATTCTACGAGCAGTACTTC
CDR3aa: CASSPQGGFYEQYF

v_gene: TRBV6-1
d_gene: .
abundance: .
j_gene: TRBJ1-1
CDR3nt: TGTGCCGGCAGACTTAACCTAAACACTGAAGCTTTCTTT
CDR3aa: CAGRLNLNTEAFF

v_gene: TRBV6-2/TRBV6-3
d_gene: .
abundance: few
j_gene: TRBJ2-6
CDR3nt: TGTGCCAGCAGTGTAAATCCTGGGGCCAACGTCCTGACTTTC
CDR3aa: CASSVNPGANVLTF

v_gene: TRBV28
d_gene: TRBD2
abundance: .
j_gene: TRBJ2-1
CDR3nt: TGTGCCAGCAGGACTAGCGGGCCCAATGAGCAGTTCTTC
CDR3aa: CASRTSGPNEQFF

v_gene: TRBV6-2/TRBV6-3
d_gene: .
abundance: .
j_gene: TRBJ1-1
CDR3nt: TGTGCCAGCAGTTGGGGGCGTTCACCGTCCGCTTTCTTT
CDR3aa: CASSWGRSPSAFF

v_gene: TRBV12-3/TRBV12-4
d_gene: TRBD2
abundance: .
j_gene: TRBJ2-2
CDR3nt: TGTGCCAGTTCAGGCGGGGGGGAGACCGGGGAGCTGTTTTTT
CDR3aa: CASSGGGETGELFF

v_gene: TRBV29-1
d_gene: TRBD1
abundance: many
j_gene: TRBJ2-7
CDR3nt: TGCAGCGGTATTTCCGGGACAGGGGCTTACGAGCAGTACTTC
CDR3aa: CSGISGTGAYEQYF

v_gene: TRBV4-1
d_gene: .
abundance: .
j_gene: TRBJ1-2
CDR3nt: TGCGCCAGCAGCCAAGGAGGAGGGCTAGACTATGGCTACACCTTC
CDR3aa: CASSQGGGLDYGYTF

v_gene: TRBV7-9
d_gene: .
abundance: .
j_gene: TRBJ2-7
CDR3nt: TGTGCCAGCAGCTTAGAGGGACATACCTACGAGCAGTACTTC
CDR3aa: CASSLEGHTYEQYF

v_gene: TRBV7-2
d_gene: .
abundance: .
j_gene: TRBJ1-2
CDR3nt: TGTGCCAGCAGCCGAGCTAGGGGGAGCTATGGCTACACCTTC
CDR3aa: CASSRARGSYGYTF

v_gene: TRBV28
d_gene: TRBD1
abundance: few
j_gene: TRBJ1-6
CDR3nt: TGTGCCAGCAGCCGGGGACAGCTTAGACCCCTCCACTTT
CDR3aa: CASSRGQLRPLHF

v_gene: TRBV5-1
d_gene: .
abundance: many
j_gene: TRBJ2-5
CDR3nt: TGCGCCAGCAGCTGGGGACTGGAGGAGACCCAGTACTTC
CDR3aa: CASSWGLEETQYF

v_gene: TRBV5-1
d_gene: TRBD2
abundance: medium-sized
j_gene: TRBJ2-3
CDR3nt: TGCGCCAGCAGCCGGGGAGGGGTAGATACGCAGTATTTT
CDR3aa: CASSRGGVDTQYF

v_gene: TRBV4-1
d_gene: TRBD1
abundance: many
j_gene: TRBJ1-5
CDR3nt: TGCGCCAGCAGCCAAACAGGGGGCAATCAGCCCCAGCATTTT
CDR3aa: CASSQTGGNQPQHF